The clone carrying this T cell receptor (beta chain) has only one observation. Its antigen remains unidentified. This record comes from a study of cytomegalovirus exposure and HLA in healthy donors. General study findings and limits: The listing of roughly 160 TCR beta chains classed them as cytomegalovirus-associated.

Assay: immunoSEQ multiplex PCR; the TCRdb copy retains only in-frame clones and omits some. The sample consists of about 160,000 clones, approximately 90% of them appearing once. The CDR3 has 14 amino acids. J was trimmed by 9 bases and V by 1 base; bases with no gene match: 8. CDR1 SGHDN and CDR2 FVKESK come from the germline V gene. This TCR derives from a man younger than 30 in good health and CMV-seronegative. The chain links TRBV14 to TRBJ2-5; 7 positions agree with TRBD2. Material for sequencing was PBMCs. CDR3 region: CASSQVRTSNAQYF. The CDR3 DNA reads as TGTGCCAGCAGCCAAGTCAGGACTAGTAATGCCCAGTACTTC.